One and the same sample provided the 17 T cell receptor beta chains below, sequenced in a study of T cells in pancreatic ductal adenocarcinoma. Sequencing used immunoSEQ multiplex PCR; TCRdb keeps in-frame clones, though not all of them. Of several thousand clones listed, about nine tenths are singletons. No neoadjuvant therapy was given to the selected pancreatic ductal adenocarcinoma patients before their surgery. What was sequenced was PBMCs. These receptors were taken from a human donor with pancreatic ductal adenocarcinoma.

This chain links TRBV5-1 with TRBJ2-5; possible D gene TRBD1, 6 bases. Germline-derived CDR1 and CDR2 are SGHRS and YFSETQ. Trimming removed 5 bases from V and 5 bases from J, with 13 bases in between. This CDR3 has 13 amino acids. The CDR3 region is CASSSGTRETQYF. DNA for the CDR3: TGCGCCAGCAGTTCCGGGACAAGGGAGACCCAGTACTTC.

V is TRBV7-6 and J is TRBJ1-2; a possible D gene is TRBD1 (5 bases). This CDR3 is built from 18 residues. Germline assignment: CDR1 SGHVS and CDR2 FNYEAQ. V lost 5 bases and J lost 6, with 28 bases in between. The CDR3 reads CASSLDGAPGAGGDGYTF. DNA of the CDR3: TGTGCCAGCAGCCTAGACGGGGCTCCAGGCGCCGGCGGGGATGGCTACACCTTC. The complete variable domain, with remaining parts taken from reference TRBV7-6 and TRBJ1-2, reads GAGVSQSPRYKVTKRGQDVALRCDPISGHVSLYWYRQALGQGPEFLTYFNYEAQQDKSGLPNDRFSAERPEGSISTLTIQRTEQRDSAMYRCASSLDGAPGAGGDGYTFGSGTRLTVV.

The chain couples TRBV7-8 to TRBJ2-3, with D unclear. CDR1 and CDR2 (germline): SGHVS, FQNEAQ. This CDR3 is 11 amino acids long. V lost 3 bases and J 8 bases, leaving 6 bases between the germline ends. For the CDR3, the DNA is TGTGCCAGCAGCTTGGGCCGTACGCAGTATTTT. Its translation is CASSLGRTQYF.

The chain combines TRBV18 with TRBJ2-1; tentative D call: TRBD2 (5 bases). The CDR3 has 16 amino acids. The V gene lost 0 bases and the J gene lost 4 bases, with 13 bases spanning the gap. Germline loops: CDR1 KGHSH, CDR2 LQKENI. The CDR3 here is CASSPPRTPYYNEQFF. CDR3 coding DNA: TGTGCCAGCTCACCACCGAGGACTCCTTATTACAATGAGCAGTTCTTC.

The chain carries TRBV28 and TRBJ2-7; perhaps TRBD1 as D (6 bases). The CDR3 totals 13 residues. Per the germline V gene, CDR1 is MDHEN and CDR2 is SYDVKM. V dropped 5 bases and J dropped 4 bases, with 12 bases sitting between them. CDR3 coding DNA: TGTGCCAGCAGTAACAGGGTTGGGTACGAGCAGTACTTC. It yields the protein CASSNRVGYEQYF.

This clone was found a few times. This chain joins TRBV7-3 and TRBJ1-1; perhaps TRBD1 as D (6 bases). Trimming shortened V by 3 bases and J by 3 bases, and 14 bases separated the two germline ends. Germline loops: CDR1 SGHTA, CDR2 FQGTGA. The CDR3 has 15 amino acids. The CDR3 loop is CASSFTGLWDTEAFF. The CDR3 DNA is TGTGCCAGCAGCTTTACAGGGCTTTGGGACACTGAAGCTTTCTTT.

The chain couples TRBV30 to TRBJ1-2; a weak D match, TRBD1 (5 bases). Germline V gene sequence: CDR1 GTSNPN, CDR2 SVGIG (reference sequence). The CDR3 has 15 residues. V was cut by 3 bases and J by 4 bases, with 18 bases left in between. The CDR3 protein is CAWRPPGLGFYGYTF. The CDR3 region has the DNA TGTGCCTGGAGACCGCCGGGACTAGGGTTCTATGGCTACACCTTC.

The chain is built from TRBV28 and TRBJ1-4, with 7 positions matching TRBD1. V shed 5 bases, J shed 7 bases, and the junction held 13 bases outside the gene matches. Germline V gene data show CDR1 as MDHEN and CDR2 as SYDVKM. This CDR3 spans 16 amino acids. CDR3 in DNA: TGTGCCAGCAGTACCCTCAAAATTACAGGGGTTGAAAAACTGTTTTTT. Translating it yields CASSTLKITGVEKLFF.

The gene calls are TRBV29-1 and TRBJ2-2; 8 bases fit TRBD1. The CDR3 is 14 amino acids. V trimming: 0 bases; J trimming: 5 bases; junction bases outside the gene matches: 2. Germline CDR1 and CDR2: SQVTM and ANQGSEA. The CDR3 is CSVEDRGLTGELFF. The CDR3 DNA follows: TGCAGCGTTGAAGACAGGGGGCTTACCGGGGAGCTGTTTTTT.

The CDR3 loop reads CASSLVEDTEAFF. CDR3 sequence (DNA): TGTGCCAGCAGCTTAGTTGAGGACACTGAAGCTTTCTTT. The chain has TRBV7-2 and TRBJ1-1; D ambiguous. The CDR3 is made up of 13 amino acids. The V end was cut by 1 base, the J end by 3 bases, with 6 bases between. Germline CDR1 and CDR2: SGHTA and FQGNSA.

The chain carries TRBV19 and TRBJ2-2; D is unresolved. The germline V gene encodes CDR1 LNHDA and CDR2 SQIVND (reference sequence). CDR3 size: 18 residues. Between the trimmed V and J ends, which lost 7 bases and 4 bases, there was a span of 25 bases. CDR3: CASTTTTAEMRFTGELFF. As DNA, the CDR3 is TGTGCCAGTACCACTACTACTGCGGAGATGAGGTTCACCGGGGAGCTGTTTTTT.

The chain joins TRBV5-1 to TRBJ2-3; 14 nucleotides agree with TRBD2. The CDR3 is 16 residues long. The ends lost 2 bases at V and 5 bases at J; junction bases unmatched: 4. CDR1 is SGHRS, CDR2 YFSETQ, per germline. CDR3 nucleotide sequence: TGCGCCAGCAGCTTTGGACTAGCGGGGGGACAAGATACGCAGTATTTT. Protein product: CASSFGLAGGQDTQYF. Full variable domain (rest looked up from reference TRBV5-1 and TRBJ2-3): KAGVTQTPRYLIKTRGQQVTLSCSPISGHRSVSWYQQTPGQGLQFLFEYFSETQRNKGNFPGRFSGRQFSNSRSEMNVSTLELGDSALYLCASSFGLAGGQDTQYFGPGTRLTVL.

The chain carries TRBV19 and TRBJ2-7, with TRBD2 matching 14 bases. V lost 8 bases and J lost 0; bases outside the gene matches: 6. In germline, CDR1 is LNHDA, CDR2 SQIVND (reference sequence). The CDR3 is 16 residues long. The CDR3 sequence is CASRLAGGPSSYEQYF. The CDR3 DNA is TGTGCCAGTCGACTAGCGGGGGGGCCGAGCTCCTACGAGCAGTACTTC.

This clone has a single count. V gene TRBV28 combines with J gene TRBJ2-7; TRBD1 agrees at 12 bases. V gave up 1 base and J gave up 5 bases; unmatched junction bases: 6. The CDR3 is 16 residues long. Germline CDR1 MDHEN, CDR2 SYDVKM. CDR3 in amino acids: CASSLFRGQGADEQYF. CDR3 in DNA: TGTGCCAGCAGTTTATTCAGGGGACAGGGGGCCGACGAGCAGTACTTC.

This clone has just one count. This rearrangement joins TRBV6-5 to TRBJ1-2; 7 positions agree with TRBD1. The CDR3 contains 15 residues. V lost 4 bases, J lost 5 bases, and 10 bases stayed unmatched. In germline, CDR1 is MNHEY, CDR2 SVGAGI. The CDR3 DNA reads TGTGCCAGCAGTTCGACCCGGACAGGATTTTATGGCTACACCTTC. Amino acids: CASSSTRTGFYGYTF.

This rearrangement joins TRBV27 to TRBJ2-7; D possibly corresponds to TRBD2 (5 bases). V was clipped by 4 bases and J by 5 bases, with 6 bases between them. Germline V lookup: CDR1 MNHEY, CDR2 SMNVEV (reference sequence). The CDR3 covers 11 residues. The CDR3 reads CASSWGDEQYF. The CDR3, as DNA: TGTGCCAGCAGTTGGGGAGACGAGCAGTACTTC.

This clone was found a few times. CDR3 protein: CASSEGTEASYEQYF. CDR3 sequence (DNA): TGTGCCAGCAGTGAAGGGACAGAGGCCTCCTACGAGCAGTACTTC. The V and J genes are TRBV6-1 and TRBJ2-7; tentative D call: TRBD1 (6 bases). Germline CDR1 and CDR2: MNHNS and SASEGT. The CDR3 spans 15 residues. With 1 base removed from V and 0 bases from J, the gap between germline ends came to 10 bases.